This T cell receptor beta chain derives from a study of CD8 T cells in ankylosing spondylitis. Whole-study findings and limits: Researchers report that disease-linked clones proved CD8+ and relatively rare in peripheral blood. Disease-linked clones were reportedly significantly enriched in matched ankylosing spondylitis synovial fluid.

As for this clonotype: Its antigen is unknown.

Germline V gives CDR1 SGHKS, CDR2 YYEKEE (reference sequence). With 6 bases clipped from V and 7 bases from J, the junction kept 13 bases outside the gene matches. The length of the CDR3 is 15 residues. TCRdb used MiXCR to reprocess the 5' RACE reads, holding one entry per CDR3 protein. The sample lists around 250,000 distinct CDR3 sequences; approximately 12% were seen once. Material: blood, either unsorted or a sorted T cell fraction (not recorded which). The TCR was taken from a male donor with ankylosing spondylitis or in good health (not recorded which). The chain has TRBV5-5 and TRBJ2-3; 8 bases line up with TRBD2. The CDR3 loop is CASNLRLAGGHTQYF. DNA for the CDR3: TGTGCCAGCAATCTTCGGCTTGCGGGAGGACATACGCAGTATTTT.